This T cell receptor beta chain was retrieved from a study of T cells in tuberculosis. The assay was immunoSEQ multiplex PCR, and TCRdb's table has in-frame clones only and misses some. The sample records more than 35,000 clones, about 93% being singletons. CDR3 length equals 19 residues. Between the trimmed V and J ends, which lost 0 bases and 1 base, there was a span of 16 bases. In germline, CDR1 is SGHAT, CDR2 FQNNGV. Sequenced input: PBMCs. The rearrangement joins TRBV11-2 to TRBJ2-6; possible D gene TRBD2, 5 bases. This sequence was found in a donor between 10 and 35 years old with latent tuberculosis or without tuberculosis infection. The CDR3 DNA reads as TGTGCCAGCAGCTTAGATTCGTGGAGGAGTCGGTCTGGGGCCAACGTCCTGACTTTC. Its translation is CASSLDSWRSRSGANVLTF. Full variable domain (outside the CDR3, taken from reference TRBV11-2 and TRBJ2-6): EAGVAQSPRYKIIEKRQSVAFWCNPISGHATLYWYQQILGQGPKLLIQFQNNGVVDDSQLPKDRFSAERLKGVDSTLKIQPAKLEDSAVYLCASSLDSWRSRSGANVLTFGAGSRLTVL.